This T cell receptor (beta chain) was observed in a study of identical twins. One entry per CDR3 protein results from TCRdb running MiXCR on the 5' RACE reads. The table lists about 240,000 distinct CDR3 sequences, roughly 13% of them singletons. The CDR3 totals 15 residues. Germline CDR1 reads MNHNS; CDR2 reads SASEGT. V dropped 4 bases and J dropped 5; count of bases not matched to a gene: 9. The same specimen was also included in a second study, on yellow fever vaccine responses in identical twins.

V is TRBV6-1 and J is TRBJ2-5, with 8 positions matching TRBD2. Sequenced sample: memory (CD45RO+) T cells sorted from blood. The origin of this receptor is a woman younger than 30 in good health. The CDR3, as DNA: TGTGCCAGCAGTGTCGGCGGGGGGTCCTTTGAGACCCAGTACTTC. This gives the protein CASSVGGGSFETQYF.